This T cell receptor (beta chain) is drawn from a study of blood T cell repertoires in COVID-19. Trimming removed 3 bases from V and 5 bases from J, with 18 bases in between. Germline assignment: CDR1 SGHDT and CDR2 YYEEEE. This CDR3 is 15 amino acids long. TCRdb's copy holds only in-frame clones and misses some; the assay was immunoSEQ multiplex PCR. This sample has about 58,000 clones, with around 89% found just once. Sample: peripheral blood. This sequence originates from a man between 60 and 70 years old with active COVID-19. J is TRBJ2-7 and V is TRBV5-6; D uncertain. The CDR3 DNA follows: TGTGCCAGCAGCTCGGGTCTTTCTCTGCGCGACGAGCAGTACTTC. Amino acid sequence: CASSSGLSLRDEQYF. The full variable domain, with the rest looked up from reference TRBV5-6 and TRBJ2-7, is DAGVTQSPTHLIKTRGQQVTLRCSPKSGHDTVSWYQQALGQGPQFIFQYYEEEERQRGNFPDRFSGHQFPNYSSELNVNALLLGDSALYLCASSSGLSLRDEQYFGPGTRLTVT.